What follows is one T cell receptor beta chain and its context. The antigen is not known. Sequenced by immunoSEQ multiplex PCR; TCRdb stores in-frame clones only, minus some. This sample has about 7,800 clones, with around 67% found just once. The sample is drawn from a study of OX40 agonist ivuxolimab in advanced cancers. Looking at the study overall: Enrolled patients in dose escalation had cancers that were hepatocellular carcinoma, melanoma, renal cell or head and neck cancer. General observations from the study: Among the lowest peripheral clonal expansion occurred in 0.1-3.0 mg/kg partial responders. The work left the antigen specificity of expanded peripheral T cells undetermined. At doses 0.1 to 3.0 mg/kg, CD4+ and CD8+ clones expanded.

From germline, CDR1 is ENHRY and CDR2 SYGVKD. This CDR3 region has 15 residues. Trimming took 3 bases from V and 5 from J; bases not matched to a gene: 3. The receptor comes from an adult with an advanced solid tumor such as melanoma, head and neck, liver or kidney cancer. The sequences come from CD4+ or CD8+ T cells sorted from blood, collected in a trial of the OX40 agonist ivuxolimab. The V call is TRBV10-3, the J call TRBJ2-2; 10 nucleotides agree with TRBD1. CDR3 in amino acids: CAISDGQGETGELFF. The DNA for the CDR3 is TGTGCCATCAGTGACGGACAGGGGGAGACCGGGGAGCTGTTTTTT.